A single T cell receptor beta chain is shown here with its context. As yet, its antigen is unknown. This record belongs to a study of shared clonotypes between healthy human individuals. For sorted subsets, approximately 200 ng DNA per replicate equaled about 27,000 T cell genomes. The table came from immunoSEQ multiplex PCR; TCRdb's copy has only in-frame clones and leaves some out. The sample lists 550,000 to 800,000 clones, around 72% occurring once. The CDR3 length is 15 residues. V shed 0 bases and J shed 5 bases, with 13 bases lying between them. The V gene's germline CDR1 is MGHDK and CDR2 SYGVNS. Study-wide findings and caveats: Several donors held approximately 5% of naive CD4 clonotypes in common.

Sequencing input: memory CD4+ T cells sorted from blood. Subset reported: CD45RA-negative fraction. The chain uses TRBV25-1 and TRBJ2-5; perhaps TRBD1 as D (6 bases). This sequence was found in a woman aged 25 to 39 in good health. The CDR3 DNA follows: TGTGCCAGCAGTGAATACTGGGGGCGAGGCGAGACCCAGTACTTC. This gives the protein CASSEYWGRGETQYF.